The present T cell receptor beta chain was sequenced within a study of T cell repertoires in cytomegalovirus infection. The overall study: Public TCR beta signatures provided an indication of both CMV infection and a matching HLA type.

In TCRdb, the reads were re-called with MiXCR into one record per CDR3 protein. The data hold over 100,000 distinct CDR3 sequences, with approximately 15% observed a single time. Whole-study results and caveats: The ex vivo response showed dominance by HLA-C-restricted CMV-specific TCR beta clonotypes.

Germline CDR1 SGHTA, CDR2 FQGNSA. Deletions cut 3 bases from V and 4 bases from J, with 5 bases between. This CDR3 region has 12 residues. The sample holds many counts of this clonotype. The antigen is not known. J is TRBJ2-3 and V is TRBV7-2; D gene unclear. Sequencing was done on a sample of PBMCs. The TCR originated in a human donor in good health (CMV status not recorded). Some clones in this sample may be carry-over from other donors' samples. The CDR3 spells CASSFQADTQYF. In nucleotides, the CDR3 is TGTGCCAGCAGCTTCCAGGCAGATACGCAGTATTTT.